Listed below are T cell receptor beta chains from one sample, sequenced in a study of cytomegalovirus exposure and HLA in healthy donors. The method was immunoSEQ multiplex PCR; TCRdb's version includes in-frame clones alone and lacks a portion of them. The table records approximately 100,000 clones, more than 60% of them present only once. Specimen: PBMCs. Every receptor here comes from a man aged 60 to 75 in good health and CMV-seronegative. Each CDR3 is given with its conserved first and last residue.

j_call v_call cdr3_aa
TRBJ2-5 TRBV15 CATTMQGSETQYF
TRBJ1-5 TRBV4-3 CASSLRAEGNQPQHF
TRBJ1-1 TRBV4-3 CASSQEGAEAFF
TRBJ1-3 TRBV19 CASQTELSGNTIYF
TRBJ2-3 TRBV11-3 CASSPGQGATDTQYF
TRBJ2-1 TRBV5-1 CASSPSARQVNEQFF
TRBJ2-5 TRBV28 CASSSIARDETQYF
TRBJ1-1 TRBV7-2 CASSLRETEAFF
TRBJ2-2 TRBV28 CASSLPGQGTTGELFF
TRBJ1-6 TRBV7-2 CASSLVLQGNSPLHF
TRBJ2-1 TRBV5-1 CASSLAGTGGGEQFF
TRBJ1-5 TRBV2 CASRPGQEVSQHF
TRBJ2-6 TRBV19 CASNLLAGGTGANVLTF
TRBJ1-1 TRBV6-4 CASSEGRGTEAFF
TRBJ2-1 TRBV6-5 CASRPSGVPNNEQFF
TRBJ2-3 TRBV7-2 CASSSTSGGAIDTQYF
TRBJ1-1 TRBV28 CASTSPGGNTEAFF
TRBJ1-2 TRBV30 CAWSRTGEDGYTF
TRBJ2-2 TRBV5-1 CASTLRGTGELFF
TRBJ1-2 TRBV6-5 CASSSGQTDGFYGYPF
TRBJ1-2 TRBV30 CAWSGGTGPSYGYTF
TRBJ1-1 TRBV6-5 CASRPDRGGSTEAFF
TRBJ2-3 TRBV5-8 CASSPRTSGGMTDTQYF
TRBJ1-1 TRBV5-1 CASSFQSGRGTEAFF
TRBJ1-5 TRBV2 CASSDRVQNQPQHF
TRBJ1-1 TRBV7-3 CASSRDSLGTEAFF
TRBJ2-1 TRBV18 CASSTTVNNEQFF
TRBJ2-5 TRBV18 CASSPDSQETQYF